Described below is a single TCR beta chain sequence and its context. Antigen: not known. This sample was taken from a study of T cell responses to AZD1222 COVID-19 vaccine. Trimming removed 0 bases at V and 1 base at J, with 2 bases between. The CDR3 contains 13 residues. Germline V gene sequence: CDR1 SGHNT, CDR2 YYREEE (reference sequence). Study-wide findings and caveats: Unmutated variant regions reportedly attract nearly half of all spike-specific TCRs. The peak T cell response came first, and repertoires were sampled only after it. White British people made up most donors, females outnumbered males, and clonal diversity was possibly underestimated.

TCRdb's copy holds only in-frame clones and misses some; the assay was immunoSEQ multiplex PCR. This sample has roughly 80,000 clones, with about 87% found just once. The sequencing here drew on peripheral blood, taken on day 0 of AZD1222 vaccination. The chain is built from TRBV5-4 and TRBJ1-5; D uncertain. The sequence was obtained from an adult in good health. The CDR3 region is CASSLDSNQPQHF. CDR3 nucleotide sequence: TGTGCCAGCAGCTTGGACAGCAATCAGCCCCAGCATTTT.